This is a list of T cell receptor beta chains from one sample in a study of blood T cell repertoires in COVID-19. Sequencing was performed with immunoSEQ multiplex PCR; in TCRdb, only in-frame clones are kept and a portion is missing. The sample shows around 270,000 clones, roughly 89% of them seen only once. The sequenced sample was peripheral blood. These receptors all stem from a man aged 25 to 40 with acute or convalescent COVID-19. CDR3s include the opening cysteine and the closing phenylalanine or tryptophan. Each record gives: clone size, V gene, J gene, D gene, CDR3 DNA, CDR3 protein. D genes are given only for firm matches. Not all rows give a size; the values are once, few, many and, for expanded clones, a class.

clone size: .; V gene: TRBV5-1; J gene: TRBJ2-1; D gene: TRBD1; CDR3 DNA: TGCGCCAGCAGCGAGGGACAGGGGTTCCATGAGCAGTTCTTC; CDR3 protein: CASSEGQGFHEQFF
clone size: .; V gene: TRBV3-1/TRBV3-2; J gene: TRBJ1-1; D gene: .; CDR3 DNA: TGTGCCAGCAGCGTAGATACACACAGGGAGGCTTTCTTT; CDR3 protein: CASSVDTHREAFF
clone size: .; V gene: TRBV28; J gene: TRBJ1-2; D gene: TRBD1; CDR3 DNA: TGTGCCAGCAGTTACCTACAGGGGGCAACGTTTAACTATGGCTACACCTTC; CDR3 protein: CASSYLQGATFNYGYTF
clone size: once; V gene: TRBV29-1; J gene: TRBJ1-1; D gene: .; CDR3 DNA: TGCAGCTTAACACCCCGGGAGGGGACTGAAGCTTTCTTT; CDR3 protein: CSLTPREGTEAFF
clone size: .; V gene: TRBV6-5; J gene: TRBJ2-3; D gene: .; CDR3 DNA: TGTGCCAGCAGTTCGGAGACGACGCAGTATTTT; CDR3 protein: CASSSETTQYF
clone size: .; V gene: TRBV6-5; J gene: TRBJ2-7; D gene: .; CDR3 DNA: TGTGCCAGCGATAGGAGTTCCTACGAGCAGTACTTC; CDR3 protein: CASDRSSYEQYF
clone size: .; V gene: TRBV3-1/TRBV3-2; J gene: TRBJ2-1; D gene: TRBD2; CDR3 DNA: TGTGCCAGCAGCCCGTGGACTAGCGGGGGCCCCGGAGAATACAATGAGCAGTTCTTC; CDR3 protein: CASSPWTSGGPGEYNEQFF
clone size: few; V gene: TRBV3-1/TRBV3-2; J gene: TRBJ2-3; D gene: .; CDR3 DNA: TGTGCCAGCAGCCAAGTTGCGGGCAATGGCGCATCGTATTTT; CDR3 protein: CASSQVAGNGASYF
clone size: .; V gene: TRBV6-5; J gene: TRBJ1-6; D gene: TRBD1; CDR3 DNA: TGTGCCAGCAGTTACGGACAGGGTAATAATTCACCCCTCCACTTT; CDR3 protein: CASSYGQGNNSPLHF
clone size: few; V gene: TRBV6-5; J gene: TRBJ1-5; D gene: .; CDR3 DNA: TGTGCCAGCAGACGAGATAGTAGCAATCAGCCCCAGCATTTT; CDR3 protein: CASRRDSSNQPQHF
clone size: .; V gene: TRBV18; J gene: TRBJ1-2; D gene: .; CDR3 DNA: TGTGCCAGCTCACCGGGCACAAAAGAGGGCTACACCTTC; CDR3 protein: CASSPGTKEGYTF
clone size: .; V gene: TRBV7-3; J gene: TRBJ1-6; D gene: .; CDR3 DNA: TGTGCCAGCAGCTTACAGAATAATTCACCCCTCCACTTT; CDR3 protein: CASSLQNNSPLHF
clone size: .; V gene: TRBV6-5; J gene: TRBJ1-2; D gene: .; CDR3 DNA: TGTGCCAGCAGTTTCCCAGGGCACTATGGCTACACCTTC; CDR3 protein: CASSFPGHYGYTF
clone size: once; V gene: TRBV12-3/TRBV12-4; J gene: TRBJ1-5; D gene: .; CDR3 DNA: TGTGCCAGCAGTCTCCAGGGCCAGCCCCAGCATTTT; CDR3 protein: CASSLQGQPQHF
clone size: .; V gene: TRBV19; J gene: TRBJ2-2; D gene: .; CDR3 DNA: TGTGCCAGTAGTATTTTTGGGGGGTTCACCGGGGAGCTGTTTTTT; CDR3 protein: CASSIFGGFTGELFF
clone size: .; V gene: TRBV10-3; J gene: TRBJ2-7; D gene: TRBD1; CDR3 DNA: TGTGCCATCAGTGAGCGACAGGGGTACGAGCAGTACTTC; CDR3 protein: CAISERQGYEQYF
clone size: .; V gene: TRBV15; J gene: TRBJ1-4; D gene: .; CDR3 DNA: TGTGCCACCAGCAGAGGGACACAAACCTCAACTAATGAAAAACTGTTTTTT; CDR3 protein: CATSRGTQTSTNEKLFF
clone size: few; V gene: TRBV2; J gene: TRBJ1-1; D gene: TRBD1; CDR3 DNA: TGTGCCAGCAGTCAGGGGGAGAACACTGAAGCTTTCTTT; CDR3 protein: CASSQGENTEAFF
clone size: .; V gene: TRBV18; J gene: TRBJ1-4; D gene: .; CDR3 DNA: TGTGCCAGCTCACCGGCTGACTACGAAAAACTGTTTTTT; CDR3 protein: CASSPADYEKLFF
clone size: .; V gene: TRBV29-1; J gene: TRBJ2-2; D gene: .; CDR3 DNA: TGCAGCGTTGAAGGCCAGGGGAACACCGGGGAGCTGTTTTTT; CDR3 protein: CSVEGQGNTGELFF
clone size: .; V gene: TRBV2; J gene: TRBJ1-6; D gene: TRBD1; CDR3 DNA: TGTGCCAGCAGTGGACAGGGGGCCGCTTCACCCCTCCACTTT; CDR3 protein: CASSGQGAASPLHF
clone size: few; V gene: TRBV5-1; J gene: TRBJ2-7; D gene: TRBD1; CDR3 DNA: TGCGCCAGCAGCATACCGGGACAGGCCTACGAGCAGTACTTC; CDR3 protein: CASSIPGQAYEQYF
clone size: .; V gene: TRBV7-9; J gene: TRBJ2-1; D gene: TRBD2; CDR3 DNA: TGTGCCAGCAGCTCCCATACTAGCGGGAGATCTCATGAGCAGTTCTTC; CDR3 protein: CASSSHTSGRSHEQFF
clone size: .; V gene: TRBV18; J gene: TRBJ2-1; D gene: TRBD2; CDR3 DNA: TGTGCCAGCTCACGAGCGGGAGGTAGTTTAAATGAGCAGTTCTTC; CDR3 protein: CASSRAGGSLNEQFF
clone size: .; V gene: TRBV21-1; J gene: TRBJ1-1; D gene: .; CDR3 DNA: TGTGCCAGCAGCACGCAGGGGAGGGTCACTGAAGCTTTCTTT; CDR3 protein: CASSTQGRVTEAFF
clone size: .; V gene: TRBV3-1/TRBV3-2; J gene: TRBJ1-2; D gene: TRBD1; CDR3 DNA: TGTGCCAGCAGCCTGGGGACAGGAAACTATGGCTACACCTTC; CDR3 protein: CASSLGTGNYGYTF
clone size: once; V gene: TRBV7-2; J gene: TRBJ1-1; D gene: .; CDR3 DNA: TGTGCCAGCACCCCACGGACAGCTTTGACTGAAGCTTTCTTT; CDR3 protein: CASTPRTALTEAFF
clone size: .; V gene: TRBV18; J gene: TRBJ1-5; D gene: .; CDR3 DNA: TGTGCCAGCTCACAAAACCCCGGGACACAGAGCAATCAGCCCCAGCATTTT; CDR3 protein: CASSQNPGTQSNQPQHF
clone size: .; V gene: TRBV27; J gene: TRBJ2-7; D gene: TRBD2; CDR3 DNA: TGTGCCAGCAGTTATTCTAGCGGGGCTTCCTACGAGCAGTACTTC; CDR3 protein: CASSYSSGASYEQYF
clone size: .; V gene: TRBV30; J gene: TRBJ1-4; D gene: .; CDR3 DNA: TGTGCCTTTACAGGCGCAACTAATGAAAAACTGTTTTTT; CDR3 protein: CAFTGATNEKLFF
clone size: .; V gene: TRBV14; J gene: TRBJ2-7; D gene: TRBD2; CDR3 DNA: TGTGCCAGCAGGGCCGGGGAGGGGCGCTCCTACGAGCAGTACTTC; CDR3 protein: CASRAGEGRSYEQYF
clone size: .; V gene: TRBV5-4; J gene: TRBJ1-1; D gene: TRBD1; CDR3 DNA: TGTGCCAGCAGCTGGACAGGGAAAAATGGTGAAGCTTTCTTT; CDR3 protein: CASSWTGKNGEAFF
clone size: few; V gene: TRBV6-5; J gene: TRBJ1-5; D gene: .; CDR3 DNA: TGTGCCAGCAGTTACTCGGCCGCCCAGCCCCAGCATTTT; CDR3 protein: CASSYSAAQPQHF
clone size: .; V gene: TRBV27; J gene: TRBJ1-5; D gene: .; CDR3 DNA: TGTGCCAGCAGTTATTCAGGGTCACAGCCCCAGCATTTT; CDR3 protein: CASSYSGSQPQHF
clone size: .; V gene: TRBV15; J gene: TRBJ1-1; D gene: .; CDR3 DNA: TGTGCCACCAGCAGGGGGGACTCGAGAGGGACTGAAGCTTTCTTT; CDR3 protein: CATSRGDSRGTEAFF
clone size: .; V gene: TRBV5-8; J gene: TRBJ2-7; D gene: .; CDR3 DNA: TGTGCCAGCCCCCTTGCGTGGCGGGAAAGCTCCTACGAGCAGTACTTC; CDR3 protein: CASPLAWRESSYEQYF
clone size: once; V gene: TRBV29-1; J gene: TRBJ2-5; D gene: TRBD2; CDR3 DNA: TGCAGCGTTTTTCTAGCGGGGGGGTCAGAGACCCAGTACTTC; CDR3 protein: CSVFLAGGSETQYF
clone size: .; V gene: TRBV5-1; J gene: TRBJ2-1; D gene: .; CDR3 DNA: TGCGCCAGCAGCCCAAATTTAGGGGGATTCAATGAGCAGTTCTTC; CDR3 protein: CASSPNLGGFNEQFF
clone size: .; V gene: TRBV20-1; J gene: TRBJ2-6; D gene: .; CDR3 DNA: TGCAGTGCTAGTATCCAGACAGCGTCCAACGTCCTGACTTTC; CDR3 protein: CSASIQTASNVLTF
clone size: .; V gene: TRBV3-1/TRBV3-2; J gene: TRBJ1-1; D gene: .; CDR3 DNA: TGTGCCAGCAGCAGGGGGAACACTGAAGCTTTCTTT; CDR3 protein: CASSRGNTEAFF
clone size: .; V gene: TRBV7-3; J gene: TRBJ2-1; D gene: .; CDR3 DNA: TGTGCCAGCAGCTTAACGTTAACTGGAGGGTACAATGAGCAGTTCTTC; CDR3 protein: CASSLTLTGGYNEQFF
clone size: .; V gene: TRBV6-5; J gene: TRBJ1-5; D gene: .; CDR3 DNA: TGTGCCAGCAATATTAACAATCAGCCCCAGCATTTT; CDR3 protein: CASNINNQPQHF
clone size: .; V gene: TRBV5-1; J gene: TRBJ1-1; D gene: .; CDR3 DNA: TGCGCCAGCAGCCTTACCGGGACAACCGGTACTGAAGCTTTCTTT; CDR3 protein: CASSLTGTTGTEAFF
clone size: once; V gene: TRBV5-4; J gene: TRBJ2-1; D gene: .; CDR3 DNA: TGTGCCAGCATGAAGGTTGGAAGCCGGGAGAAGCAGTTCTTC; CDR3 protein: CASMKVGSREKQFF
clone size: .; V gene: TRBV5-4; J gene: TRBJ2-1; D gene: TRBD2; CDR3 DNA: TGTGCCAGCAGCCAAAGACTAGCGGGGGGTGAAAATGAGCAGTTCTTC; CDR3 protein: CASSQRLAGGENEQFF
clone size: .; V gene: TRBV5-1; J gene: TRBJ2-2; D gene: .; CDR3 DNA: TGCGCCAGCAGCCCCCTTGGGCAGGGGGGTACCGGGGAGCTGTTTTTT; CDR3 protein: CASSPLGQGGTGELFF
clone size: .; V gene: TRBV5-1; J gene: TRBJ1-6; D gene: .; CDR3 DNA: TGCGCCAGCAGCTTGGGGGAGGTTCATAATTCACCCCTCCACTTT; CDR3 protein: CASSLGEVHNSPLHF
clone size: once; V gene: TRBV5-1; J gene: TRBJ1-1; D gene: .; CDR3 DNA: TGCGCCAGCAGCTTGGCCCCATCGAACACTGAAGCTTTCTTT; CDR3 protein: CASSLAPSNTEAFF
clone size: .; V gene: TRBV4-1; J gene: TRBJ2-7; D gene: TRBD1; CDR3 DNA: TGCGCCAGCAGCCAACCGCCCAGGGGGTCCTACGAGCAGTACTTC; CDR3 protein: CASSQPPRGSYEQYF
clone size: .; V gene: TRBV28; J gene: TRBJ2-7; D gene: TRBD1; CDR3 DNA: TGTGCCAGCAGTCTCTCCGGGACAGGGAGCTACGAGCAGTACTTC; CDR3 protein: CASSLSGTGSYEQYF
clone size: .; V gene: TRBV19; J gene: TRBJ1-6; D gene: TRBD1; CDR3 DNA: TGTGCCAGTAGTCTCAGACAGGGCAATTCACCCCTCCACTTT; CDR3 protein: CASSLRQGNSPLHF
clone size: .; V gene: TRBV2; J gene: TRBJ1-2; D gene: TRBD1; CDR3 DNA: TGTGCCAGCTCCCGGGACAGCAACGCTGAAGGCTACACCTTC; CDR3 protein: CASSRDSNAEGYTF
clone size: few; V gene: TRBV28; J gene: TRBJ1-1; D gene: .; CDR3 DNA: TGTGCCAGCAGTGTCGGGGACACTGAAGCTTTCTTT; CDR3 protein: CASSVGDTEAFF
clone size: .; V gene: TRBV28; J gene: TRBJ2-1; D gene: TRBD2; CDR3 DNA: TGTGCCAGCAGTTTTTGGTCATTAGCGGGAGAAGATGATGAGCAGTTCTTC; CDR3 protein: CASSFWSLAGEDDEQFF
clone size: .; V gene: TRBV29-1; J gene: TRBJ2-6; D gene: .; CDR3 DNA: TGCAGCGCGAGAACAGGATTCTCTGGGGCCAACGTCCTGACTTTC; CDR3 protein: CSARTGFSGANVLTF
clone size: .; V gene: TRBV7-7; J gene: TRBJ2-1; D gene: .; CDR3 DNA: TGTGCTAGCAGCTTAGCCCAGGGCTATGAGCAGTTCTTC; CDR3 protein: CASSLAQGYEQFF
clone size: .; V gene: TRBV19; J gene: TRBJ2-3; D gene: .; CDR3 DNA: TGTGCCAGTAGTCGTACAGGGTCAGCAGATACGCAGTATTTT; CDR3 protein: CASSRTGSADTQYF